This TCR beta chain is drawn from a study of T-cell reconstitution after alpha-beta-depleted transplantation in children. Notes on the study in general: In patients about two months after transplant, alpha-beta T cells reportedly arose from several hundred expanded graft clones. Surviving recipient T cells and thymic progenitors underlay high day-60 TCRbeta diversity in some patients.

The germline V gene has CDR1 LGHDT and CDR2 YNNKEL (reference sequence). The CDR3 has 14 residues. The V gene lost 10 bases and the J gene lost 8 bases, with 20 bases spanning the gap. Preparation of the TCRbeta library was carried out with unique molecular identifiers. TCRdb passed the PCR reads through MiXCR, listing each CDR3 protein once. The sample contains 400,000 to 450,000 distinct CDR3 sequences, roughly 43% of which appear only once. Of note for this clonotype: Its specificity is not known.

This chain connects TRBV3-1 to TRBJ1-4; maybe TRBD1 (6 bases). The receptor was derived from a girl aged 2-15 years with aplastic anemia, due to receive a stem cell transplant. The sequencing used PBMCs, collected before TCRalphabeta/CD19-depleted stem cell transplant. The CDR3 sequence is CATANAGAREKLFF. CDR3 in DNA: TGTGCCACCGCGAACGCAGGGGCTCGGGAAAAACTGTTTTTT.